These 22 T cell receptor beta chains came from one sample sequenced in a study of post-analysis software for immune sequencing data. Included in the TCR beta cDNA libraries were unique molecular identifiers. TCRdb reanalysed the PCR reads using MiXCR and keeps one entry per CDR3 protein. The sample includes about 540,000 distinct CDR3 sequences, around 36% of them seen just once. General observations from the study: Among four or five TRBV segments more frequent in patients than controls were TRBV5-6, TRBV5-1 and TRBV20-1.

Antigens for these TCRs are unknown. The sequenced sample consisted of blood. The receptor set was obtained from a girl aged 2-17 years with multiple sclerosis.

The gene calls are TRBV20-1 and TRBJ2-5; 9 bases are a match to TRBD1. This CDR3 spans 16 amino acids. The V and J ends lost 6 bases and 1 base, in that order; junction bases with no gene match: 12. Germline V gene lookup returns CDR1 DFQATT and CDR2 SNEGSKA (reference sequence). CDR3 residues: CSAQRTGVVFQETQYF. DNA of the CDR3: TGCAGTGCACAAAGGACAGGGGTTGTATTCCAAGAGACCCAGTACTTC.

The sample holds a few counts of this clonotype. This rearrangement joins TRBV29-1 to TRBJ1-4, with TRBD1 as a possible D gene (6 bases). Trimming cost V 4 bases and J 8 bases, with 8 bases left between them. CDR1 is SQVTM, CDR2 ANQGSEA, per germline. This CDR3 contains 11 residues. CDR3 DNA sequence: TGCAGCGTTGTCAGGGGCGAAAAACTGTTTTTT. Translated, it gives CSVVRGEKLFF. The whole variable domain, filled in from reference TRBV29-1 and TRBJ1-4, reads SAVISQKPSRDICQRGTSLTIQCQVDSQVTMMFWYRQQPGQSLTLIATANQGSEATYESGFVIDKFPISRPNLTFSTLTVSNMSPEDSSIYLCSVVRGEKLFFGSGTQLSVL.

This clonotype was counted a few times. This chain joins TRBV28 and TRBJ2-7, with D perhaps TRBD1 (6 bases). This CDR3 is 13 amino acids long. Trimming took off 5 bases at V and 2 bases at J, with 10 bases between the two ends. Germline V gene data show CDR1 as MDHEN and CDR2 as SYDVKM. The CDR3 region has the DNA TGTGCCAGCAGTCAACAGGGTACCTACGAGCAGTACTTC. Encoded protein: CASSQQGTYEQYF.

The chain links TRBV6-4 to TRBJ1-2, with D possibly matching TRBD1 (6 bases). V shed 3 bases and J shed 4 bases, with 21 bases lying between them. The V gene's germline CDR1 is MRHNA and CDR2 SNTAGT. This CDR3 spans 17 amino acids. The CDR3 DNA reads TGTGCCAGCAGTGAAGATCGAAGGTCAGGGGTAGTCTATGGCTACACCTTC. Translating it yields CASSEDRRSGVVYGYTF.

The V gene is TRBV7-9, the J gene TRBJ2-7; 11 bases are shared with TRBD2. In germline, CDR1 is SEHNR, CDR2 FQNEAQ (reference sequence). The CDR3 runs 17 residues. V lost 5 bases to trimming and J lost 1 base; unmatched junction nucleotides: 10. CDR3: CASSPQSLAGGSYEQYF. As DNA, the CDR3 is TGTGCCAGCAGCCCCCAGTCCCTAGCGGGGGGATCCTACGAGCAGTACTTC.

This rearrangement joins TRBV10-3 to TRBJ2-7; TRBD1 aligns across 8 bases. V shed 4 bases, J shed 5 bases, and the junction held 7 bases outside the gene matches. The CDR3 length is 14 residues. The germline V gene has CDR1 ENHRY and CDR2 SYGVKD. In DNA, the CDR3 is TGTGCCATCAGTGGCAGGGGGCACGGCAACGAGCAGTACTTC. Translating it yields CAISGRGHGNEQYF.

The chain links TRBV20-1 to TRBJ2-5; tentatively, D is TRBD1 (6 bases). The CDR3 loop spans 16 amino acids. The V and J ends lost 2 bases and 3 bases respectively, with 19 bases between them. Looked up from germline, CDR1 is DFQATT and CDR2 is SNEGSKA (reference sequence). DNA of the CDR3: TGCAGTGCTAGATACGAGGCGACAGGAGGAGAAGAGACCCAGTACTTC. Protein: CSARYEATGGEETQYF.

This clonotype was seen a few times. V usage is TRBV6-5 and J usage is TRBJ1-1; 8 bases align to TRBD1. Germline trimming cut 8 bases from V and 2 bases from J; bases unmatched to any gene: 7. The CDR3 is made up of 14 amino acids. Germline-derived CDR1 and CDR2 are MNHEY and SVGAGI. This CDR3 is CASQRQGPNTEAFF. The CDR3 DNA reads TGTGCCAGCCAACGACAGGGGCCTAACACTGAAGCTTTCTTT.

This clonotype was seen a handful of times. The rearrangement links TRBV4-1 to TRBJ1-4; TRBD1 matches 10 bases. J lost 7 bases, V lost 0 bases, and 2 bases had no gene match. Germline values: CDR1 MGHRA, CDR2 YSYEKL. This CDR3 spans 15 amino acids. The CDR3 loop reads CASSQEGQGSEKLFF. In DNA, the CDR3 is TGCGCCAGCAGCCAAGAGGGACAGGGGAGTGAAAAACTGTTTTTT.

This clonotype occurred many times. The rearrangement uses TRBV5-1 and TRBJ2-1, with 12 nucleotides matching TRBD2. The V segment lost 4 bases and the J segment 6 bases; nucleotides outside the gene matches: 8. The germline gives CDR1 SGHRS, CDR2 YFSETQ. The length of the CDR3 is 16 residues. The CDR3 sequence: CASSVRTSGVTNEQFF. In DNA form, the CDR3 reads TGCGCCAGCAGCGTCCGGACTAGCGGGGTGACCAATGAGCAGTTCTTC.

The table lists this clonotype with many counts. The chain joins TRBV29-1 to TRBJ1-2; a weak D match, TRBD1 (6 bases). V was trimmed by 6 bases and J by 2 bases, leaving 10 bases between them. Per the germline V gene, CDR1 is SQVTM and CDR2 is ANQGSEA. The CDR3 covers 12 residues. The CDR3, as DNA: TGCAGCGTCCAGGGGACCAACTATGGCTACACCTTC. Protein product: CSVQGTNYGYTF.

This clonotype was seen more than once but under ten times. The rearrangement joins TRBV25-1 to TRBJ2-1; TRBD2 aligns across 8 bases. In germline, CDR1 is MGHDK, CDR2 SYGVNS. The CDR3 covers 15 residues. Trimming removed 5 bases from V and 3 bases from J; junction bases left unmatched: 6. In DNA form, the CDR3 reads TGTGCCAGCAGTCCGCCGGGGGGGGTCTACAATGAGCAGTTCTTC. It yields the protein CASSPPGGVYNEQFF.

This chain links TRBV4-1 with TRBJ1-6; D is ambiguous. V was clipped by 0 bases and J by 17 bases, with 14 bases between them. Germline lookup yields CDR1 MGHRA and CDR2 YSYEKL. The CDR3 totals 13 residues. The CDR3 DNA follows: TGCGCCAGCAGCCAAGATCGTAAGGACCTAATCCACTTT. Translating it yields CASSQDRKDLIHF.

The V and J genes are TRBV12-3 or TRBV12-4 and TRBJ2-1; the D gene is possibly TRBD2 (5 bases). V dropped 2 bases and J dropped 6 bases, with 11 bases sitting between them. There are 14 residues in the CDR3. The CDR3 sequence: CASSLSLAPNEQFF. CDR3 coding DNA: TGTGCCAGCAGTTTATCGCTAGCCCCCAATGAGCAGTTCTTC.

About this clonotype itself: Compared with germline, one end of the junction differs, possibly owing to a read error. V gene TRBV7-7 combines with J gene TRBJ2-1; D unresolved. Germline values: CDR1 SSHAT, CDR2 FNYEAQ (reference sequence). This CDR3 is built from 10 residues. CDR3 loop: CASSLNLEFF. CDR3 nucleotide sequence: TGTGCTAGCAGCTTAAACCTGGAGTTCTTC.

The chain joins TRBV20-1 to TRBJ2-2, with D perhaps TRBD1 (5 bases). V was cut by 2 bases and J by 0 bases, with 13 bases left in between. Germline CDR1 and CDR2: DFQATT and SNEGSKA (reference sequence). The CDR3 length is 16 residues. The CDR3 DNA reads TGCAGTGCTAGACCCTCCGACAGAGCGAACACCGGGGAGCTGTTTTTT. Protein product: CSARPSDRANTGELFF.

The chain recombines TRBV6-5 with TRBJ1-2; D might be TRBD1 (5 bases). Germline V gene lookup returns CDR1 MNHEY and CDR2 SVGAGI. The CDR3 covers 17 residues. Trimming removed 0 bases from V and 2 bases from J, with 16 bases in between. CDR3 residues: CASSYSGGLTENYGYTF. The DNA for the CDR3 is TGTGCCAGCAGTTACTCGGGGGGATTGACAGAGAACTATGGCTACACCTTC.

V usage is TRBV4-1 and J usage is TRBJ1-5, with D tentatively TRBD1 (6 bases). CDR1 is MGHRA, CDR2 YSYEKL, per germline. V lost 3 bases and J lost 2, with 14 bases in between. The CDR3 consists of 16 residues. This CDR3 is CASSQSGGAGNQPQHF. The CDR3 DNA sequence: TGCGCCAGCAGCCAGTCGGGGGGGGCTGGCAATCAGCCCCAGCATTTT.

This clonotype was recorded only once. The CDR3 sequence: CASSLEIGDSNQPQHF. The DNA of the CDR3 is TGTGCCAGCAGCTTGGAGATAGGGGATAGCAATCAGCCCCAGCATTTT. This chain joins TRBV5-5 and TRBJ1-5; possible D gene TRBD1, 5 bases. V was cut by 0 bases and J by 0 bases, with 10 bases left in between. Germline V lookup: CDR1 SGHKS, CDR2 YYEKEE (reference sequence). There are 16 residues in the CDR3. The full variable domain, with the rest looked up from reference TRBV5-5 and TRBJ1-5, is DAGVTQSPTHLIKTRGQQVTLRCSPISGHKSVSWYQQVLGQGPQFIFQYYEKEERGRGNFPDRFSARQFPNYSSELNVNALLLGDSALYLCASSLEIGDSNQPQHFGDGTRLSIL.

This clonotype showed up just once. V usage is TRBV6-1 and J usage is TRBJ2-5; D is tentatively TRBD1 or TRBD2 (5 bases each). This CDR3 has 13 amino acids. V was pared by 5 bases and J by 11 bases, with 18 bases between. CDR1 is MNHNS and CDR2 is SASEGT in the germline V gene. Here the CDR3 reads CASSLPSGREQYF. The CDR3 DNA sequence: TGTGCCAGCAGTCTTCCCTCGGGACGAGAGCAGTACTTC.

The chain employs TRBV10-3 and TRBJ1-3; 8 bases are shared with TRBD1. In germline, CDR1 is ENHRY, CDR2 SYGVKD. This CDR3 has 15 amino acids. The CDR3 DNA reads TGTGGGTCAAGGGACAGGATGAGCTCTGGAAACACCATATATTTT. Protein sequence: CGSRDRMSSGNTIYF.

This rearrangement joins TRBV9 to TRBJ2-3, with 7 bases identical to TRBD1. J was trimmed by 4 bases and V by 1 base; bases with no gene match: 15. This CDR3 spans 18 amino acids. Germline CDR1 SGDLS, CDR2 YYNGEE. CDR3 DNA: TGTGCCAGCAGCGTACGTCCCAACAGGGGCGGAAGCGCAGATACGCAGTATTTT. Its protein is CASSVRPNRGGSADTQYF.